The 15 T cell receptor beta chains below all came from one sample that was sequenced in a study of T cells in Graves' hyperthyroidism and ophthalmopathy (dated 2019 in TCRdb). Libraries came from multiplex PCR. TCRdb names Illumina HiSeq 2000 as the instrument used. The TCR beta CDR3 regions were amplified from RNA transcripts. The TCR CDR3 was subjected to a first round of RT-PCR using the HTBI primer set and the Qiagen OneStep RT-PCR kit. TCRdb redid the processing of the public reads, applying fastp at Q25 and MiXCR, and retained in-frame beta chains. Each CDR3 protein appears once, grouped with its most common genes and DNA. The sample has about 420,000 distinct CDR3 sequences on record, about a sixth of them singletons. Around an eighth of the sample is held by the ten biggest clonotypes. Material for sequencing was blood. The receptors come from a woman aged 18 to 35 with Graves' hyperthyroidism.

The chain recombines TRBV5-1 with TRBJ1-2; no clear D. The V and J ends lost 5 bases and 0 bases respectively, with 14 bases between them. The CDR3 loop spans 15 amino acids. Germline lookup yields CDR1 SGHRS and CDR2 YFSETQ. The CDR3, as DNA: TGCGCCAGCAGTCCCCCCAGGTCCTCTAACTATGGCTACACCTTC. Its translation is CASSPPRSSNYGYTF.

This sequence joins TRBV6-5 and TRBJ1-5, with D possibly TRBD1 on 5 matching bases. Trimming shortened V by 4 bases and J by 0 bases, and 19 bases separated the two germline ends. CDR1 is MNHEY, CDR2 SVGAGI, per germline. CDR3 length: 18 amino acids. CDR3 residues: CASSLLVGGYYSNQPQHF. CDR3 nucleotide sequence: TGTGCCAGCAGTTTACTAGTGGGGGGGTATTATAGCAATCAGCCCCAGCATTTT.

There are many counts of this clonotype. The CDR3 spells CASSLTDSKNIQYF. The CDR3 DNA follows: TGTGCCAGCAGCCTGACAGACAGCAAAAACATTCAGTACTTC. V gene TRBV11-2 combines with J gene TRBJ2-4, with TRBD1 as a possible D gene (5 bases). V lost 5 bases, J lost 3 bases, and 11 bases lay in between. Germline V gene lookup returns CDR1 SGHAT and CDR2 FQNNGV. The CDR3 is 14 residues long.

The chain is built from TRBV7-6 and TRBJ2-2, with D hard to call. Germline CDR1 reads SGHVS; CDR2 reads FNYEAQ. V was trimmed by 2 bases and J by 0 bases, leaving 10 bases between them. The CDR3 has 16 amino acids. CDR3 amino acids: CASSLLGRSNTGELFF. In nucleotides, the CDR3 is TGTGCCAGCAGCTTACTTGGGCGGTCGAACACCGGGGAGCTGTTTTTT.

This clonotype was found a few times. This chain links TRBV4-3 with TRBJ2-7; 8 nucleotides match TRBD1. V lost 1 base and J lost 1; bases outside the gene matches: 6. There are 16 residues in the CDR3. Germline loops: CDR1 LGHNA, CDR2 YSLEER. CDR3 sequence reads: CASSQAITGGSYEQYF. The CDR3 DNA follows: TGCGCCAGCAGCCAAGCTATAACAGGGGGATCCTACGAGCAGTACTTC.

The V call is TRBV4-3, the J call TRBJ2-3; 7 nucleotides align to TRBD2. Germline assignment: CDR1 LGHNA and CDR2 YSLEER. V was pared by 0 bases and J by 4 bases, with 7 bases of the junction left unmatched. The CDR3 runs 16 residues. The CDR3 coding sequence is TGCGCCAGCAGCCAAGATATGGGGGGGAGGCCAGATACGCAGTATTTT. It yields the protein CASSQDMGGRPDTQYF.

This clonotype was observed many times. V gene TRBV11-2 combines with J gene TRBJ1-1; the D is unclear. The CDR3 covers 12 residues. CDR1 is SGHAT, CDR2 FQNNGV, per germline. V shed 8 bases and J shed 7 bases, with 14 bases lying between them. The CDR3 sequence is CASAARRNEAFF. Here the CDR3 DNA reads TGTGCCAGCGCCGCTAGACGGAATGAAGCTTTCTTT.

This chain connects TRBV19 to TRBJ2-5; D might be TRBD1 or TRBD2, each matching 7 bases. The germline V gene encodes CDR1 LNHDA and CDR2 SQIVND (reference sequence). The V and J ends lost 6 bases and 7 bases respectively, with 18 bases between them. The CDR3 contains 14 residues. CDR3 sequence reads: CASSGGTVRRTQYF. CDR3 DNA: TGTGCCAGTAGCGGGGGGACAGTGAGGCGGACCCAGTACTTC.

This clonotype showed up just a few times. The rearrangement uses TRBV20-1 and TRBJ2-7; D perhaps matches TRBD1 (6 bases). Deletions cut 7 bases from V and 3 bases from J, with 19 bases between. The germline V gene has CDR1 DFQATT and CDR2 SNEGSKA (reference sequence). This CDR3 contains 14 residues. The CDR3 is CSVPPQGPIYEQYF. CDR3 nucleotide sequence: TGCAGTGTGCCCCCACAGGGCCCAATCTACGAGCAGTACTTC.

This clonotype appeared many times. This rearrangement joins TRBV3-1 to TRBJ1-1; TRBD1 might be the D (6 bases). Germline CDR1 and CDR2: LGHDT and YNNKEL (reference sequence). V was trimmed by 1 base and J by 0 bases, leaving 9 bases between them. The CDR3 is made up of 15 amino acids. The CDR3 DNA reads as TGTGCCAGCAGCCAAGGACAGGCCATGAACACTGAAGCTTTCTTT. Translation: CASSQGQAMNTEAFF.

This clonotype was seen a few times. The chain combines TRBV9 with TRBJ2-2, with D tentatively TRBD1 (5 bases). V was shortened by 0 bases and J by 5 bases, with 14 bases between the two germline ends. CDR1 is SGDLS, CDR2 YYNGEE, per germline. The CDR3 has 16 residues. CDR3: CASSVVGARGTGELFF. The CDR3, as DNA: TGTGCCAGCAGCGTAGTAGGGGCCCGAGGTACCGGGGAGCTGTTTTTT. Filled out from reference TRBV9 and TRBJ2-2, the complete variable domain reads DSGVTQTPKHLITATGQRVTLRCSPRSGDLSVYWYQQSLDQGLQFLIQYYNGEERAKGNILERFSAQQFPDLHSELNLSSLELGDSALYFCASSVVGARGTGELFFGEGSRLTVL.

This clonotype came up many times. The genes are TRBV3-1 and TRBJ2-7, with 8 bases that match TRBD2. Germline CDR1 is LGHDT and CDR2 is YNNKEL (reference sequence). The CDR3 is 16 residues long. The ends lost 4 bases at V and 3 bases at J; junction bases unmatched: 11. Here the CDR3 reads CASSRLLSGSFYEQYF. As DNA, the CDR3 is TGTGCCAGCAGCCGCCTCCTCAGCGGGAGCTTCTACGAGCAGTACTTC.

This clonotype was counted ten times or more. V is TRBV28 and J is TRBJ2-2; D tentatively fits TRBD1 or TRBD2 (5 bases each). The V end lost 3 bases, the J end lost 6 bases, and 14 bases lay between the germline ends. In germline, CDR1 is MDHEN, CDR2 SYDVKM. The CDR3 loop spans 15 amino acids. CDR3 region: CASSFEGTWAGELFF. As DNA, the CDR3 is TGTGCCAGCAGTTTTGAGGGGACCTGGGCCGGGGAGCTGTTTTTT.

In its sample, this clonotype was seen many times. The rearrangement joins TRBV28 to TRBJ1-2; TRBD1 aligns across 10 bases. CDR3 length: 16 amino acids. Germline assignment: CDR1 MDHEN and CDR2 SYDVKM. V lost 4 bases, J lost 4 bases, and 9 bases stayed unmatched. The CDR3 sequence is CASSSPGQGVIYGYTF. The CDR3 region has the DNA TGTGCCAGCAGTTCCCCCGGACAGGGGGTTATCTATGGCTACACCTTC.

About this clonotype itself: Given a much more abundant clone one base away, this may be a read error. The chain couples TRBV28 to TRBJ1-2; no reliable D call. This CDR3 is built from 14 residues. Germline V gene lookup returns CDR1 MDHEN and CDR2 SYDVKM. Trimming removed 6 bases at V and 0 bases at J, with 11 bases between. The CDR3: CASSVGSANYGYTF. The CDR3 bases are TGTGCCAGCAGCGTAGGGAGCGCTAACTATGGCTACACCTTC.